This T cell receptor beta chain was recovered during a study of shared clonotypes between healthy human individuals. CDR1 SGHNT and CDR2 YYREEE come from the germline V gene (reference sequence). This CDR3 region has 13 residues. The V and J ends lost 2 bases and 3 bases respectively, with 8 bases between them. Concerning this clone: The antigen remains unidentified.

Sequenced by immunoSEQ multiplex PCR; TCRdb stores in-frame clones only, minus some. In the table there are roughly 380,000 clones, about 96% of which are singletons. Study-level findings and limits: Clonotype sharing among the donors was expected to vary with sequencing depth.

The sequence was collected from a man aged 25 to 40 in good health. The sequenced sample was memory CD8+ T cells sorted from blood. Sample subset: CD45RO+ cells pooled with CCR7-negative TemRA cells. The genes are TRBV5-4 and TRBJ2-5; possibly TRBD2 for D (6 bases). This chain's CDR3 is CASSFRTKETQYF. The CDR3 DNA follows: TGTGCCAGCAGCTTCCGGACTAAAGAGACCCAGTACTTC.